This T cell receptor (beta chain) stems from a study of blood T cell repertoires in COVID-19. Study context: Samples taken during acute and convalescent COVID-19 were collected in the United States, Italy and Spain.

The data were produced by immunoSEQ multiplex PCR, yet TCRdb's version contains in-frame clones alone and is incomplete. Of about 64,000 clones listed, approximately 90% were seen once; the top ten hold roughly 3.5%. The CDR3 runs to 15 residues. Deletions cut 0 bases from V and 7 bases from J, with 12 bases between. CDR1 and CDR2 from the germline V gene are MRHNA and SNTAGT. Sequenced: peripheral blood. This TCR was sampled from a man aged 70-80 years with acute or convalescent COVID-19. The V gene is TRBV6-4, the J gene TRBJ1-4; D is unresolved. The CDR3 DNA reads TGTGCCAGCAGTGACTCGAGGTCGGGATCTGAAAAACTGTTTTTT. This sequence encodes CASSDSRSGSEKLFF.